This T cell receptor (beta chain) was recovered during a study of human T cells and chemical hapten exposure. On the study more broadly: Affected patients, primarily female, had alopecia areata, totalis or universalis.

The sample's time point: pre-sensitization, week 0. Treatment here: therapeutic diphenylcyclopropenone sensitization with weekly scalp DPC. Between the trimmed V and J ends, which lost 2 bases and 0 bases, there was a span of 7 bases. In germline, CDR1 is SGHTA, CDR2 FQGNSA. This CDR3 spans 14 amino acids. This clonotype appeared a few times. Via MiXCR, TCRdb re-called the RACE reads, giving one row per CDR3 protein. The sample lists approximately 260,000 distinct CDR3 sequences, 7.5% to 8% occurring once. This specimen consisted of whole blood, obtained in connection with sensitization to the hapten diphenylcyclopropenone (DPC). The TCR sequence derives from a man aged 18 to 29 with alopecia areata. Some clones in this sample may be carry-over from other donors' samples. The chain recombines TRBV7-2 with TRBJ2-5, with unresolved D. CDR3 residues: CASSLRRNQETQYF. The CDR3 DNA follows: TGTGCCAGCAGCTTAAGACGGAACCAAGAGACCCAGTACTTC.